These 29 T cell receptor beta chains share one sample of origin, sequenced in a study of blood T cell repertoires in COVID-19. Sequencing was performed with immunoSEQ multiplex PCR; in TCRdb, only in-frame clones are kept and a portion is missing. The sample records about 410,000 clones, roughly 91% being singletons. The sequencing sample was made of PBMCs or T cells enriched from blood (not recorded which). The origin of the receptors is a man younger than 35 who had recovered from COVID-19.

This chain uses TRBV12-5 with TRBJ2-1, with 7 bases that match TRBD1. Germline CDR1 is LGHNT and CDR2 is FRNRAP. The CDR3 is 19 amino acids. The V gene end was trimmed by 2 bases and the J gene end by 0 bases; junction bases not matched to a gene: 13. CDR3 residues: CASGLIIRAGGSSYNEQFF. CDR3 coding DNA: TGTGCTAGTGGTTTGATAATCAGGGCAGGGGGAAGCTCCTACAATGAGCAGTTCTTC.

This chain joins TRBV19 and TRBJ2-7, with D tentatively TRBD2 (5 bases). Trimming shortened V by 2 bases and J by 7 bases, and 6 bases separated the two germline ends. Germline CDR1 and CDR2: LNHDA and SQIVND (reference sequence). This CDR3 has 11 amino acids. The CDR3 spells CASSIRGEQYF. Here the CDR3 DNA reads TGTGCCAGTAGTATACGGGGTGAGCAGTACTTC.

J is TRBJ2-7 and V is TRBV27, with 9 bases identical to TRBD1. The V segment lost 5 bases and the J segment 6 bases; nucleotides outside the gene matches: 11. The length of the CDR3 is 15 residues. From germline, CDR1 is MNHEY and CDR2 SMNVEV (reference sequence). In DNA, the CDR3 is TGTGCCAGCAGTCCTCACCCGGGACAGGGCAGCGAGCAGTACTTC. Encoded protein: CASSPHPGQGSEQYF.

The CDR3: CASSSDRGYTF. The CDR3 coding sequence is TGTGCCAGCAGCTCAGACAGGGGCTACACCTTC. This chain joins TRBV7-9 and TRBJ1-2, with D perhaps TRBD1 (6 bases). The V gene lost 4 bases and the J gene lost 8 bases, with 8 bases spanning the gap. The length of the CDR3 is 11 residues. The germline CDR1 and CDR2 sequences are SEHNR and FQNEAQ (reference sequence). Full variable domain (remainder filled in from reference TRBV7-9 and TRBJ1-2): DTGVSQNPRHKITKRGQNVTFRCDPISEHNRLYWYRQTLGQGPEFLTYFQNEAQLEKSRLLSDRFSAERPKGSFSTLEIQRTEQGDSAMYLCASSSDRGYTFGSGTRLTVV.

The rearrangement links TRBV6-1 to TRBJ2-5; TRBD1 matches at 9 bases. The J segment lost 0 bases and the V segment lost 4 bases, leaving 12 bases of the junction unmatched. This CDR3 contains 18 residues. Germline CDR1 reads MNHNS; CDR2 reads SASEGT. The chain's CDR3 is CASSALGQGGTYQETQYF. CDR3 in DNA: TGTGCCAGCAGTGCCCTGGGACAGGGAGGGACGTACCAAGAGACCCAGTACTTC.

Here the CDR3 DNA reads TGCAGCGTTGACCCCTGGGGGACTAGCGGGAGGGGGGCGCAGTATTTT. Translating gives CSVDPWGTSGRGAQYF. The rearrangement uses TRBV29-1 and TRBJ2-3, with 16 bases matching TRBD2. The CDR3 totals 16 residues. Germline lookup yields CDR1 SQVTM and CDR2 ANQGSEA. V lost 3 bases, J lost 10 bases, and 10 bases stayed unmatched.

The DNA for the CDR3 is TGTGCCAGCAGCAGACAGGGTAATCAGCCCCAGCATTTT. Amino acids: CASSRQGNQPQHF. The gene calls are TRBV6-5 and TRBJ1-5, with 7 bases aligning to TRBD1. The J segment lost 4 bases and the V segment lost 6 bases, leaving 3 bases of the junction unmatched. This CDR3 region has 13 residues. The germline gives CDR1 MNHEY, CDR2 SVGAGI.

The rearrangement uses TRBV27 and TRBJ1-2; TRBD1 might be the D (6 bases). Trimming took 5 bases from V and 4 from J, leaving 20 bases between them. This CDR3 has 16 amino acids. CDR1 MNHEY and CDR2 SMNVEV come from the germline V gene (reference sequence). The CDR3: CASSKQGALEFYGYTF. Written as DNA, the CDR3 is TGTGCCAGCAGTAAACAGGGCGCCCTCGAATTCTATGGCTACACCTTC.

With regard to this clone: Since a much larger clone is just one base distant, this may be a read error. Other DNA sequences of this sample code for an identical CDR3. The gene calls are TRBV5-4 and TRBJ1-6, with D perhaps matching TRBD1 (6 bases). Between the trimmed V and J ends, which lost 0 bases and 8 bases, there was a span of 9 bases. The germline gives CDR1 SGHNT, CDR2 YYREEE (reference sequence). The CDR3 loop spans 14 amino acids. The CDR3 spells CASSLGRGDSPLHF. The CDR3 nucleotides are TGTGCCAGCAGCTTGGGCAGGGGTGATTCACCCCTCCACTTT. Together with reference TRBV5-4 and TRBJ1-6, the CDR3 gives the full variable domain: ETGVTQSPTHLIKTRGQQVTLRCSSQSGHNTVSWYQQALGQGPQFIFQYYREEENGRGNFPPRFSGLQFPNYSSELNVNALELDDSALYLCASSLGRGDSPLHFGNGTRLTVT.

This clone appeared a single time. The genes are TRBV28 and TRBJ1-1, with D perhaps matching TRBD1 (5 bases). CDR1 MDHEN and CDR2 SYDVKM come from the germline V gene. V was shortened by 6 bases and J by 5 bases, with 16 bases between the two germline ends. This CDR3 is built from 14 residues. This CDR3 reads CASRKQVGRTEAFF. CDR3 bases: TGTGCCAGCAGGAAACAGGTCGGGAGGACTGAAGCTTTCTTT. The whole variable domain, filled in from reference TRBV28 and TRBJ1-1, reads DVKVTQSSRYLVKRTGEKVFLECVQDMDHENMFWYRQDPGLGLRLIYFSYDVKMKEKGDIPEGYSVSREKKERFSLILESASTNQTSMYLCASRKQVGRTEAFFGQGTRLTVV.

This chain uses TRBV19 with TRBJ1-2, with D tentatively TRBD1 (6 bases). The V gene's germline CDR1 is LNHDA and CDR2 SQIVND (reference sequence). The CDR3 covers 15 residues. Trimming cost V 1 base and J 5 bases, with 14 bases left between them. In nucleotides, the CDR3 is TGTGCCAGTAGTATAGGGCACAGGGCGGATTATGGCTACACCTTC. It yields the protein CASSIGHRADYGYTF.

V usage is TRBV27 and J usage is TRBJ1-4, with unresolved D. The CDR3 spans 15 residues. Trimming took 5 bases from V and 8 from J, leaving 18 bases between them. Per the germline V gene, CDR1 is MNHEY and CDR2 is SMNVEV (reference sequence). Written as DNA, the CDR3 is TGTGCCAGCAGTATGAGGACGGGGTTGAGAGAAAAACTGTTTTTT. Its translation is CASSMRTGLREKLFF.

The rearrangement joins TRBV18 to TRBJ1-1; 7 nucleotides match TRBD1. After removal of 4 bases from V and 12 bases from J, the junction contained 14 bases not matched to a gene. The CDR3 runs 14 residues. Per germline, CDR1 KGHSH and CDR2 LQKENI. CDR3 sequence: CASSQTGANDISFF. CDR3 sequence (DNA): TGTGCCAGCTCACAAACAGGGGCTAACGATATCTCTTTCTTT.

The CDR3 reads CASSLDAGGASTDTQYF. CDR3 coding DNA: TGCGCCAGCAGCTTGGACGCAGGGGGCGCGAGCACAGATACGCAGTATTTT. The chain couples TRBV5-1 to TRBJ2-3; TRBD1 matches at 8 bases. V shed 0 bases, J shed 0 bases, and the junction held 6 bases outside the gene matches. The CDR3 consists of 17 residues. Germline CDR1 is SGHRS and CDR2 is YFSETQ.

The rearrangement links TRBV7-4 to TRBJ1-4, with D possibly TRBD1 on 5 matching bases. This CDR3 contains 16 residues. The germline V and J ends were trimmed by 5 bases and 6 bases, with 19 bases remaining between them. Per germline, CDR1 SGHVT and CDR2 SQSDAQ. The DNA for the CDR3 is TGTGCCAGCAGCCCCCGGGGGGGGATTCGGTATGAAAAACTGTTTTTT. This encodes CASSPRGGIRYEKLFF. Full variable domain (missing parts from reference TRBV7-4 and TRBJ1-4): GAGVSQSPRYKVAKRGRDVALRCDSISGHVTLYWYRQTLGQGSEVLTYSQSDAQRDKSGRPSGRFSAERPERSVSTLKIQRTEQGDSAVYLCASSPRGGIRYEKLFFGSGTQLSVL.

This clone showed up just once. V gene TRBV6-5 combines with J gene TRBJ1-3; 10 bases match TRBD1. The CDR3 consists of 13 residues. Unmatched junction bases numbered 4, after V lost 6 bases and J lost 8 bases. Germline V CDR1 and CDR2: MNHEY, SVGAGI. The CDR3, as DNA: TGTGCCAGCAGCCTAGGACAGGGGGACACCATATATTTT. Its protein product is CASSLGQGDTIYF.

This chain uses TRBV7-6 with TRBJ2-7; D is perhaps TRBD1 (6 bases). The germline V and J ends were trimmed by 0 bases and 3 bases, with 18 bases remaining between them. This CDR3 region has 17 residues. The germline gives CDR1 SGHVS, CDR2 FNYEAQ. This CDR3 reads CASSLADPRGGVYEQYF. The CDR3 DNA follows: TGTGCCAGCAGCTTAGCCGATCCCCGAGGGGGAGTCTACGAGCAGTACTTC.

V and J are TRBV6-2 or TRBV6-3 and TRBJ2-7; D possibly corresponds to TRBD1 (6 bases). V was clipped by 5 bases and J by 1 base, with 12 bases between them. CDR1 is MNHEY, CDR2 SVGEGT, per germline. The CDR3 has 14 residues. The chain's CDR3 is CASSTHRASYEQYF. The DNA for the CDR3 is TGTGCCAGCAGTACCCACAGGGCTTCCTACGAGCAGTACTTC.

Details on this clone: The sample carries other DNA sequences with the same CDR3. This rearrangement joins TRBV11-2 to TRBJ1-2; D ambiguous. Germline CDR1 is SGHAT and CDR2 is FQNNGV. V dropped 3 bases and J dropped 4 bases, with 6 bases sitting between them. The CDR3 is 12 amino acids. The CDR3 protein is CASSFSGYGYTF. Written as DNA, the CDR3 is TGTGCCAGCAGCTTCAGCGGCTATGGCTACACCTTC.

The chain is built from TRBV2 and TRBJ2-7, with 7 bases lining up with TRBD2. CDR1 is SNHLY, CDR2 FYNNEI, per germline. The ends lost 1 base at V and 3 bases at J; junction bases unmatched: 9. The CDR3 extends over 16 amino acids. The CDR3 DNA reads as TGTGCCAGCAGTGAAGGGGACTATCGGCCCATCTACGAGCAGTACTTC. Its protein product is CASSEGDYRPIYEQYF.

The rearrangement links TRBV11-2 to TRBJ1-1; no reliable D call. The V end was cut by 7 bases, the J end by 5 bases, with 14 bases between. Per the germline V gene, CDR1 is SGHAT and CDR2 is FQNNGV. The CDR3 has 13 amino acids. The CDR3: CASKSGGSTEAFF. The CDR3 DNA reads TGTGCCAGCAAATCAGGCGGGAGTACTGAAGCTTTCTTT.

The V and J genes are TRBV13 and TRBJ2-1, with D possibly TRBD1 on 5 matching bases. Per germline, CDR1 PRHDT and CDR2 FYEKMQ (reference sequence). V was shortened by 5 bases and J by 4 bases, with 9 bases between the two germline ends. This CDR3 comprises 13 residues. CDR3 residues: CASSNTGYNEQFF. The CDR3, as DNA: TGTGCCAGCAGCAATACAGGTTACAATGAGCAGTTCTTC.

The chain uses TRBV24-1 and TRBJ1-1, with D maybe TRBD1 (6 bases). The ends were cut back, 9 bases at V and 4 bases at J, with 11 bases in the middle. Germline CDR1 is KGHDR and CDR2 is SFDVKD. The CDR3 covers 12 residues. CDR3 loop: CATRGARTEAFF. CDR3 DNA sequence: TGTGCCACCCGGGGGGCACGCACTGAAGCTTTCTTT.

This chain uses TRBV28 with TRBJ1-1; TRBD1 aligns across 7 bases. The CDR3 consists of 15 residues. Trimming at V came to 4 bases and at J to 5 bases, leaving 10 bases not matched to a gene. Looked up from germline, CDR1 is MDHEN and CDR2 is SYDVKM. In nucleotides, the CDR3 is TGTGCCAGCAGTTCCTGGGACAGAAGGGGGACTGAAGCTTTCTTT. Amino acid sequence: CASSSWDRRGTEAFF.

This chain connects TRBV15 to TRBJ2-4; 7 nucleotides line up with TRBD1. CDR1 is LNHNV, CDR2 YYDKDF, per germline (reference sequence). The CDR3 contains 15 residues. The ends lost 5 bases at V and 5 bases at J; junction bases unmatched: 9. As DNA, the CDR3 is TGTGCCACCAGCCCGAGGCTAGGGGGCGAAAACATTCAGTACTTC. Amino acid sequence: CATSPRLGGENIQYF.

The V call is TRBV27, the J call TRBJ2-7; D is possibly TRBD1 (5 bases). Germline CDR1 MNHEY, CDR2 SMNVEV (reference sequence). The CDR3 runs 13 residues. Trimming left V 6 bases short and J 3 bases short, with 12 bases between. The CDR3 protein is CASSQGPNYEQYF. CDR3 nucleotides: TGTGCCAGCAGCCAGGGTCCGAACTACGAGCAGTACTTC.

The chain links TRBV11-3 to TRBJ1-1; unclear D gene. This CDR3 has 14 amino acids. Per germline, CDR1 SGHNT and CDR2 YENEEA. V was clipped by 2 bases and J by 5 bases, with 12 bases between them. Written as DNA, the CDR3 is TGTGCCAGCAGCTTACGGGGAAACAGAACTGAAGCTTTCTTT. It specifies CASSLRGNRTEAFF. The full variable domain, with the rest looked up from reference TRBV11-3 and TRBJ1-1, is EAGVVQSPRYKIIEKKQPVAFWCNPISGHNTLYWYLQNLGQGPELLIRYENEEAVDDSQLPKDRFSAERLKGVDSTLKIQPAELGDSAVYLCASSLRGNRTEAFFGQGTRLTVV.

The rearrangement uses TRBV5-8 and TRBJ1-5; 7 positions match TRBD1. Germline assignment: CDR1 SGHTS and CDR2 YDEGEE. J gave up 4 bases and V 4 bases, and 8 bases lay outside the gene matches. CDR3 length: 15 amino acids. CDR3 in amino acids: CASSPGQEFNQPQHF. In DNA, the CDR3 is TGTGCCAGCAGCCCAGGACAGGAATTTAATCAGCCCCAGCATTTT.

The J gene is TRBJ2-7, the V gene TRBV27; 7 nucleotides match TRBD1. The ends lost 7 bases at V and 2 bases at J; junction bases unmatched: 5. Per the germline V gene, CDR1 is MNHEY and CDR2 is SMNVEV (reference sequence). The CDR3 length is 13 residues. The DNA for the CDR3 is TGTGCCAGCACCCCGCAGGGGGCCTACGAGCAGTACTTC. Protein sequence: CASTPQGAYEQYF.